Below are 11 T cell receptor beta chains sequenced from a single sample in a study of regulatory T cells in long-lasting Graves disease. Specified time point: newly diagnosed GD, antithyroid drugs for less than 3 months. TCR sequences were obtained from RNA taken from PBMCs. Construction of the TCR beta libraries employed iRepertoire HTBI primers in conjunction with Arm-PCR of CDR3 regions. TCRdb fed the multiplex PCR reads into MiXCR, producing one record per CDR3 protein. The sample holds about 420,000 distinct CDR3 sequences, around 17% seen once. The data also belong to a second study, concerning T cells in Graves' hyperthyroidism and ophthalmopathy.

The sample here was peripheral blood mononuclear cells (PBMCs), taken at new diagnosis, from a patient treated with antithyroid drugs. All receptors derive from a woman between 18 and 29 years old with Graves disease.

This clonotype was counted only a few times. The gene calls are TRBV27 and TRBJ2-7; 7 bases match TRBD2. Looked up from germline, CDR1 is MNHEY and CDR2 is SMNVEV (reference sequence). The CDR3 is 13 residues long. After removal of 2 bases from V and 6 bases from J, the junction contained 4 bases not matched to a gene. CDR3 residues: CASSLAGAGEQYF. CDR3 sequence (DNA): TGTGCCAGCAGTTTAGCGGGAGCTGGCGAGCAGTACTTC.

This rearrangement joins TRBV27 to TRBJ1-5, with 9 bases that match TRBD1. J lost 1 base, V lost 6 bases, and 10 bases had no gene match. CDR1 and CDR2 (germline): MNHEY, SMNVEV (reference sequence). This CDR3 region has 17 residues. The CDR3 DNA reads as TGTGCCAGCAGCCCACTGACAGGGGGGTACAGCAATCAGCCCCAGCATTTT. This encodes CASSPLTGGYSNQPQHF.

This clonotype was counted between two and nine times. A junction end diverges from the germline sequence, so it may reflect a read error. V and J are TRBV11-2 and TRBJ2-3, with TRBD2 as a possible D gene (5 bases). The J call may be incorrect, as the DNA end agrees better with TRBJ2-5. The CDR3 contains 13 residues. CDR1 and CDR2 (germline): SGHAT, FQNNGV. DNA of the CDR3: TGCGCCAGCAGCGCTAGGGCGTTGGAGGCCCAGTACTTC. It yields the protein CASSARALEAQYF.

This clonotype was recorded at least ten times. The J gene is TRBJ2-3, the V gene TRBV5-1; 11 bases match TRBD2. CDR3 length equals 19 residues. The V gene's germline CDR1 is SGHRS and CDR2 YFSETQ. The ends lost 4 bases at V and 0 bases at J; junction bases unmatched: 13. CDR3 DNA: TGCGCCAGCAGCCGAATAGCGGGAGGGCCGTCGGGTAGCACAGATACGCAGTATTTT. Residues: CASSRIAGGPSGSTDTQYF.

This clonotype was found many times. The rearrangement joins TRBV5-1 to TRBJ1-4; D not resolved. Germline-derived CDR1 and CDR2 are SGHRS and YFSETQ. The CDR3 spans 15 residues. The V gene lost 1 base and the J gene lost 0 bases, with 7 bases spanning the gap. CDR3 sequence (DNA): TGCGCCAGCAGCTTGCAATATGCAACTAATGAAAAACTGTTTTTT. It encodes CASSLQYATNEKLFF. Supplemented by reference TRBV5-1 and TRBJ1-4, the full variable domain reads KAGVTQTPRYLIKTRGQQVTLSCSPISGHRSVSWYQQTPGQGLQFLFEYFSETQRNKGNFPGRFSGRQFSNSRSEMNVSTLELGDSALYLCASSLQYATNEKLFFGSGTQLSVL.

This clonotype was detected ten times or more. The chain combines TRBV12-3 or TRBV12-4 with TRBJ2-1; D not certain. Trimming took off 6 bases at V and 9 bases at J, with 12 bases between the two ends. This CDR3 comprises 12 residues. The CDR3 DNA follows: TGTGCCAGCAGATCAGGAGCCAGTGAGCAGTTCTTC. Translation gives CASRSGASEQFF.

This clonotype was picked up many times. V is TRBV28 and J is TRBJ1-2; D not resolved. The CDR3 covers 11 residues. Germline V CDR1 and CDR2: MDHEN, SYDVKM. Deletions cut 6 bases from V and 4 bases from J, with 6 bases between. The CDR3: CASSPVYGYTF. The CDR3 DNA reads as TGTGCCAGCAGCCCTGTCTATGGCTACACCTTC.

This clonotype was picked up many times. The rearrangement uses TRBV3-1 and TRBJ2-3; D uncertain. In germline, CDR1 is LGHDT, CDR2 YNNKEL (reference sequence). The CDR3 covers 16 residues. V lost 0 bases to trimming and J lost 2 bases, with 12 bases between them. In DNA, the CDR3 is TGTGCCAGCAGCCAAGATCTCTCGCGGTACACAGATACGCAGTATTTT. It is translated as CASSQDLSRYTDTQYF.

This clonotype was detected only once. Being one base from a much bigger clone, this may be a read error. The chain combines TRBV7-3 with TRBJ2-7; D gene uncertain. Germline CDR1 SGHTA, CDR2 FQGTGA. CDR3 size: 13 residues. Trimming removed 2 bases at V and 7 bases at J, with 12 bases between. CDR3 loop: CASSLEDQGEQYF. In DNA, the CDR3 is TGTGCCAGCAGCTTAGAGGATCAAGGGGAGCAGTACTTC. Based on the CDR3 plus reference TRBV7-3 and TRBJ2-7, the full variable domain is GAGVSQTPSNKVTEKGKYVELRCDPISGHTALYWYRQSLGQGPEFLIYFQGTGAADDSGLPNDRFFAVRPEGSVSTLKIQRTERGDSAVYLCASSLEDQGEQYFGPGTRLTVT.

V usage is TRBV14 and J usage is TRBJ1-2; TRBD1 is a possible D gene (5 bases). The V and J ends lost 7 bases and 9 bases respectively, with 21 bases between them. Germline assignment: CDR1 SGHDN and CDR2 FVKESK. The CDR3 runs to 14 residues. In DNA form, the CDR3 reads TGTGCCAGCACCCTAGACAGCCGCGGAATTAGCTACACCTTC. Its translation is CASTLDSRGISYTF.

This clonotype was observed a handful of times. The chain joins TRBV7-9 to TRBJ2-5; 13 bases map to TRBD2. Looked up from germline, CDR1 is SEHNR and CDR2 is FQNEAQ (reference sequence). V lost 3 bases to trimming and J lost 1 base; unmatched junction nucleotides: 11. The CDR3 runs to 19 residues. The CDR3 protein is CASSFHKPGTSGIQETQYF. The DNA for the CDR3 is TGTGCCAGCAGCTTCCATAAGCCCGGGACTAGCGGGATCCAAGAGACCCAGTACTTC. Full variable domain (remainder filled in from reference TRBV7-9 and TRBJ2-5): DTGVSQNPRHKITKRGQNVTFRCDPISEHNRLYWYRQTLGQGPEFLTYFQNEAQLEKSRLLSDRFSAERPKGSFSTLEIQRTEQGDSAMYLCASSFHKPGTSGIQETQYFGPGTRLLVL.